Listed here are 14 T cell receptor beta chains from one sample, sequenced in a study of T cells in Graves' hyperthyroidism and ophthalmopathy. There were TCR beta CDR3 regions amplified from RNA transcripts. HTBI primers were employed in a first-round RT-PCR of the TCR CDR3. One entry per CDR3 protein, called by TCRdb with MiXCR from the multiplex PCR reads. This sample carries about 400,000 distinct CDR3 sequences, approximately 14% of them seen once, and the ten largest clones take roughly 14%. The sequencing sample was made of blood. Receptors originate from a woman younger than 30 with Graves' hyperthyroidism.

J is TRBJ2-1 and V is TRBV5-4, with no clear D. This CDR3 spans 13 amino acids. The germline V gene has CDR1 SGHNT and CDR2 YYREEE (reference sequence). Deletions cut 3 bases from V and 2 bases from J, with 6 bases between. The CDR3 sequence: CASSSVAYNEQFF. The CDR3 DNA sequence: TGTGCCAGCAGCTCTGTGGCCTACAATGAGCAGTTCTTC.

The chain uses TRBV5-1 and TRBJ2-3, with 8 bases identical to TRBD1. V shed 8 bases and J 6 bases; nucleotides not matched to a gene: 8. Germline assignment: CDR1 SGHRS and CDR2 YFSETQ. The CDR3 spans 13 residues. The CDR3 DNA sequence: TGCGCCAGTTCGGGACAGGTAGCGGATACGCAGTATTTT. Its translation is CASSGQVADTQYF.

This clonotype was recorded many times. V gene TRBV5-8 combines with J gene TRBJ1-2; D remains ambiguous. CDR1 and CDR2 (germline): SGHTS, YDEGEE. V was trimmed by 0 bases and J by 5 bases, leaving 14 bases between them. The CDR3 totals 15 residues. The CDR3 DNA reads TGTGCCAGCAGCTTGGTAACCGGACCCGGGTATGGCTACACCTTC. This codes for CASSLVTGPGYGYTF.

Here the CDR3 DNA reads TGCAGTGCCTCACAGGGGGCAGTACTTCAGCCCCAGCATTTT. This gives the protein CSASQGAVLQPQHF. The chain links TRBV20-1 to TRBJ1-5; 9 nucleotides align to TRBD1. V lost 6 bases and J lost 6; bases outside the gene matches: 9. The germline V gene encodes CDR1 DFQATT and CDR2 SNEGSKA (reference sequence). The CDR3 totals 14 residues.

In its sample, this clonotype was seen many times. V usage is TRBV20-1 and J usage is TRBJ2-7; TRBD1 agrees at 8 bases. CDR1 is DFQATT and CDR2 is SNEGSKA in the germline V gene (reference sequence). The CDR3 runs to 13 residues. V lost 6 bases and J lost 2; bases outside the gene matches: 6. As DNA, the CDR3 is TGCAGTGCCCCGGGACAGGCCACCTACGAGCAGTACTTC. This sequence encodes CSAPGQATYEQYF.

This clonotype occurred a few times. The CDR3 nucleotides are TGTGCCAGCAGCGAGGGAGTCTTCGGCACAGATACGCAGTATTTT. Residues: CASSEGVFGTDTQYF. This sequence joins TRBV9 and TRBJ2-3; D is possibly TRBD2 (5 bases). CDR1 and CDR2 (germline): SGDLS, YYNGEE. Trimming cost V 3 bases and J 1 base, with 12 bases left between them. This CDR3 is built from 15 residues.

This clonotype has a count of ten or more. The gene calls are TRBV19 and TRBJ2-1, with D tentatively TRBD1 (6 bases). The germline gives CDR1 LNHDA, CDR2 SQIVND (reference sequence). The V gene lost 8 bases and the J gene lost 4 bases, with 21 bases spanning the gap. The CDR3 consists of 16 residues. CDR3 nucleotides: TGTGCCAGTCAGAAGGCCGCGACAGGAGTATACAATGAGCAGTTCTTC. It is translated as CASQKAATGVYNEQFF.

As for this clonotype: The junction and the germline gene differ at one end; a read error may be behind it. This rearrangement joins TRBV18 to TRBJ2-4, with a weak D call TRBD1 (6 bases). The germline V gene encodes CDR1 KGHSH and CDR2 LQKENI. This CDR3 is built from 13 residues. The CDR3 nucleotides read TGTGCCAGCTCGCCACGGGACACGGGCATTCAGTACTTC. This sequence encodes CASSPRDTGIQYF.

This clonotype was recorded many times. The rearrangement joins TRBV10-3 to TRBJ2-3; D not resolved. With 6 bases removed from V and 0 bases from J, the gap between germline ends came to 4 bases. CDR3 length: 12 amino acids. Germline V CDR1 and CDR2: ENHRY, SYGVKD. CDR3: CAIRGSTDTQYF. The DNA for the CDR3 is TGTGCCATCAGGGGGAGCACAGATACGCAGTATTTT.

Notes on this clonotype: The missing conserved phenylalanine or tryptophan at the end of this CDR3 makes a read error likely. The chain has TRBV7-6 and TRBJ1-2; TRBD1 might be the D (5 bases). The CDR3 loop spans 14 amino acids. Germline V lookup: CDR1 SGHVS, CDR2 FNYEAQ. Trimming removed 5 bases from V and 1 base from J, with 11 bases in between. The CDR3 loop reads CASSPQTDNYGYTL. Here the CDR3 DNA reads TGTGCCAGCAGCCCCCAGACAGATAACTATGGCTACACCCTC.

In its sample, this clonotype was seen once. J is TRBJ2-3 and V is TRBV24-1; D gene ambiguous. The CDR3 has 18 residues. Trimming removed 1 base at V and 1 base at J, with 17 bases between. CDR1 and CDR2 (germline): KGHDR, SFDVKD. This CDR3 is CATSDFVSGDGGTDTQYF. CDR3 coding DNA: TGTGCCACCAGTGATTTTGTATCTGGGGATGGAGGCACAGATACGCAGTATTTT.

This clonotype was observed many times. The V and J genes are TRBV6-1 and TRBJ2-2; 11 bases are shared with TRBD1. The CDR3 runs to 14 residues. Germline CDR1 is MNHNS and CDR2 is SASEGT. Trimming took 4 bases from V and 7 from J; bases not matched to a gene: 2. The CDR3 bases are TGTGCCAGCAGTGTGGGGACAGGGGGCGGGGAGCTGTTTTTT. Its protein product is CASSVGTGGGELFF.

This clonotype was counted ten times or more. V gene TRBV5-1 combines with J gene TRBJ1-1, with D possibly TRBD1 on 5 matching bases. CDR1 is SGHRS, CDR2 YFSETQ, per germline. The V gene lost 0 bases and the J gene lost 11 bases, with 14 bases spanning the gap. This CDR3 spans 13 amino acids. The chain's CDR3 is CASSLGDLPAAFF. Here the CDR3 DNA reads TGCGCCAGCAGCTTGGGGGACCTACCAGCGGCTTTCTTT.

The chain recombines TRBV29-1 with TRBJ1-3; D is ambiguous. Per germline, CDR1 SQVTM and CDR2 ANQGSEA. This CDR3 comprises 14 residues. Trimming left V 7 bases short and J 3 bases short, with 16 bases between. CDR3 loop: CSASTVGGGNTIYF. The CDR3 DNA reads as TGCAGCGCTTCCACGGTCGGCGGTGGAAACACCATATATTTT.